Each of the 2 T cell receptor beta chains below was sequenced from the same sample in a study of beta chain features in type 1 diabetes (dated by TCRdb to 2017 to 2018). Receptor amplification or capture employed the immunoSEQ multiplex PCR assay. The entire isolated RNA was reverse transcribed using the High Capacity cDNA Reverse Transcription Kit, and thus expressed TCRB transcripts were sequenced. The clones in this table, taken by TCRdb from immuneACCESS, are in-frame only. Not every clone is retained; where verified, under half of the shortfall comes from an unresolved V gene, and the cause of the rest is unknown. Recorded for this sample are tens of thousands of clones; roughly a third of them occurred a single time. 0.35% to 0.45% of the sample is held by the ten biggest clonotypes. Source material: stem cell memory CD4+ T cells from blood. Taken with the paper, the label for cell subset or site translates to: stem cell-like memory CD4+ T cells. The receptors come from a woman younger than 30 in good health.

The V gene is TRBV19, the J gene TRBJ2-7; weak D call: TRBD2 (6 bases). Trimming removed 4 bases at V and 0 bases at J, with 10 bases between. Per the germline V gene, CDR1 is LNHDA and CDR2 is SQIVND (reference sequence). The CDR3 sequence is 14 residues long. CDR3 DNA: TGTGCCAGTAGTACGGGACTGAACTCCTACGAGCAGTACTTC. Amino acids: CASSTGLNSYEQYF. Combining the CDR3 with reference TRBV19 and TRBJ2-7 gives the whole variable domain DGGITQSPKYLFRKEGQNVTLSCEQNLNHDAMYWYRQDPGQGLRLIYYSQIVNDFQKGDIAEGYSVSREKKESFPLTVTSAQKNPTAFYLCASSTGLNSYEQYFGPGTRLTVT.

This chain uses TRBV7-2 with TRBJ2-2, with D tentatively TRBD2 (6 bases). Germline CDR1 reads SGHTA; CDR2 reads FQGNSA. The V end was cut by 8 bases, the J end by 1 base, with 14 bases between. The CDR3 extends over 15 amino acids. The CDR3 is CASSSSGLNTGELFF. CDR3 DNA sequence: TGTGCCAGCTCTAGTAGCGGTCTGAACACCGGGGAGCTGTTTTTT.